This T cell receptor beta chain was identified during a study of blood T cell repertoires in COVID-19. About the research overall: Nucleic acid was either cDNA or gDNA, and it came from T cells, B-cell-depleted T cells, or PBMCs.

Clones were sequenced by immunoSEQ multiplex PCR, and TCRdb holds only the in-frame ones, with some missing. The table records about 21,000 clones, 84% of them present only once. There are 17 residues in the CDR3. The germline V gene encodes CDR1 KGHSH and CDR2 LQKENI. The V gene lost 4 bases and the J gene lost 2 bases, with 20 bases spanning the gap. Sequencing used peripheral blood. The clonotype comes from a man aged 40-55 years with acute or convalescent COVID-19. This chain joins TRBV18 and TRBJ2-5; D is ambiguous. DNA of the CDR3: TGTGCCAGCTCACAACGACGAGACAATAACTTGCAAGAGACCCAGTACTTC. This encodes CASSQRRDNNLQETQYF.